The 27 T cell receptor beta chains below were found in one sample sequenced in a study of blood T cell repertoires in COVID-19. Assay used: immunoSEQ multiplex PCR; TCRdb lists only in-frame clones, some missing. The repertoire consists of about 40,000 clones, with more than 60% occurring once and the leading ten covering about 26%. The sequencing input was peripheral blood. Every receptor here comes from a woman in her 70s with acute or convalescent COVID-19.

As DNA, the CDR3 is TGTGCCAGCAGTACCGAGGGATACGAGCAGTACTTC. Translated, it gives CASSTEGYEQYF. This rearrangement joins TRBV6-6 to TRBJ2-7, with D possibly matching TRBD2 (5 bases). The CDR3 has 12 residues. V was pared by 5 bases and J by 4 bases, with 9 bases between. CDR1 is MNHNY and CDR2 is SVGAGI in the germline V gene (reference sequence).

This chain uses TRBV2 with TRBJ1-3; D ambiguous. Per the germline V gene, CDR1 is SNHLY and CDR2 is FYNNEI. The CDR3 consists of 16 residues. V was pared by 1 base and J by 0 bases, with 10 bases between. The CDR3 loop is CASSEVHGASGNTIYF. The CDR3 nucleotides are TGTGCCAGCAGTGAAGTGCACGGAGCCTCTGGAAACACCATATATTTT.

V is TRBV7-2 and J is TRBJ2-7, with a weak D call TRBD2 (5 bases). The CDR3 runs 14 residues. Trimming took 1 base from V and 6 from J, leaving 13 bases between them. Germline loops: CDR1 SGHTA, CDR2 FQGNSA. CDR3: CASSLDWRRGEQYF. CDR3 in DNA: TGTGCCAGCAGCTTAGACTGGAGGAGAGGCGAGCAGTACTTC.

The chain couples TRBV19 to TRBJ2-7, with 7 bases matching TRBD2. This CDR3 is 13 amino acids long. V gave up 6 bases and J gave up 2 bases; unmatched junction bases: 4. Looked up from germline, CDR1 is LNHDA and CDR2 is SQIVND (reference sequence). The CDR3 DNA reads TGTGCCAGTAGAATGGCGGGAGCCTACGAGCAGTACTTC. The encoded protein is CASRMAGAYEQYF.

The chain couples TRBV4-2 to TRBJ2-6, with TRBD2 matching 9 bases. Germline-derived CDR1 and CDR2 are LGHNA and YNFKEQ. The ends lost 7 bases at V and 1 base at J; junction bases unmatched: 5. CDR3 length equals 16 residues. CDR3 sequence reads: CASTPAGGSGANVLTF. The CDR3, as DNA: TGTGCCAGCACGCCGGCGGGGGGGTCTGGGGCCAACGTCCTGACTTTC.

This clone was counted only a few times. The gene calls are TRBV15 and TRBJ2-2; D is uncertain. Trimming shortened V by 5 bases and J by 2 bases, and 6 bases separated the two germline ends. The CDR3 runs to 13 residues. The germline V gene encodes CDR1 LNHNV and CDR2 YYDKDF (reference sequence). CDR3 protein: CATSLSNTGELFF. CDR3 coding DNA: TGTGCCACCAGCCTAAGTAACACCGGGGAGCTGTTTTTT.

V and J are TRBV30 and TRBJ2-6, with 7 nucleotides matching TRBD1. This CDR3 region has 15 residues. J gave up 2 bases and V 2 bases, and 3 bases lay outside the gene matches. Germline loops: CDR1 GTSNPN, CDR2 SVGIG (reference sequence). CDR3 DNA: TGTGCCTGGAGTCTAGACAGGGCTGGGGCCAACGTCCTGACTTTC. It codes for CAWSLDRAGANVLTF.

The sample holds a few counts of this clone. CDR3 nucleotide sequence: TGCAGCGTCTCCCAGGGGGATTATCAGCCCCAGCATTTT. This sequence encodes CSVSQGDYQPQHF. This chain links TRBV29-1 with TRBJ1-5; 7 bases agree with TRBD1. With 6 bases clipped from V and 5 bases from J, the junction kept 7 bases outside the gene matches. The CDR3 runs to 13 residues. Germline CDR1 and CDR2: SQVTM and ANQGSEA. Complete variable domain (other parts from reference TRBV29-1 and TRBJ1-5): SAVISQKPSRDICQRGTSLTIQCQVDSQVTMMFWYRQQPGQSLTLIATANQGSEATYESGFVIDKFPISRPNLTFSTLTVSNMSPEDSSIYLCSVSQGDYQPQHFGDGTRLSIL.

This sequence joins TRBV28 and TRBJ1-2; maybe TRBD1 (6 bases). With 6 bases removed from V and 0 bases from J, the gap between germline ends came to 11 bases. CDR1 is MDHEN, CDR2 SYDVKM, per germline. The CDR3 runs to 14 residues. The CDR3 sequence: CASRSRGSNYGYTF. In DNA form, the CDR3 reads TGTGCCAGCAGGAGCAGGGGTTCTAACTATGGCTACACCTTC.

The J gene is TRBJ1-5, the V gene TRBV5-1; maybe TRBD1 (5 bases). Between the trimmed V and J ends, which lost 2 bases and 5 bases, there was a span of 8 bases. Germline V lookup: CDR1 SGHRS, CDR2 YFSETQ. The CDR3 consists of 13 residues. The CDR3 reads CASSFGRDQPQHF. Here the CDR3 DNA reads TGCGCCAGCAGCTTCGGCAGGGATCAGCCCCAGCATTTT.

This clone has more than one count but fewer than ten. This chain joins TRBV4-3 and TRBJ1-3; D unresolved. Trimming removed 0 bases at V and 4 bases at J, with 10 bases between. CDR3 length: 15 residues. CDR1 and CDR2 (germline): LGHNA, YSLEER. The CDR3 sequence: CASSQDHMRGNTIYF. CDR3 sequence (DNA): TGCGCCAGCAGCCAAGATCACATGAGGGGAAACACCATATATTTT.

The chain has TRBV7-2 and TRBJ2-7; 8 nucleotides align to TRBD1. The CDR3 loop spans 13 amino acids. Unmatched junction bases numbered 12, after V lost 4 bases and J lost 13 bases. Per germline, CDR1 SGHTA and CDR2 FQGNSA. In DNA, the CDR3 is TGTGCCAGCAGCTCCCTGGACAGGGTCAGGACCTACTTC. This sequence encodes CASSSLDRVRTYF.

This clone showed up just once. The chain joins TRBV5-4 to TRBJ1-1, with unresolved D. Per germline, CDR1 SGHNT and CDR2 YYREEE (reference sequence). With 1 base removed from V and 2 bases from J, the gap between germline ends came to 9 bases. This CDR3 is built from 14 residues. CDR3 in amino acids: CASSLFLANTEAFF. CDR3 sequence (DNA): TGTGCCAGCAGCTTGTTTCTGGCTAACACTGAAGCTTTCTTT.

The chain combines TRBV5-6 with TRBJ2-7; D may be TRBD1 (6 bases). Looked up from germline, CDR1 is SGHDT and CDR2 is YYEEEE. Trimming cost V 1 base and J 5 bases, with 10 bases left between them. CDR3 size: 13 residues. Written as DNA, the CDR3 is TGTGCCAGCAGCTTGTCCCCAGGGGACGAGCAGTACTTC. It specifies CASSLSPGDEQYF.

The rearrangement uses TRBV29-1 and TRBJ2-7; D may be TRBD1 (5 bases). V lost 4 bases and J lost 3, with 16 bases in between. Germline CDR1 and CDR2: SQVTM and ANQGSEA. The CDR3 spans 14 residues. Here the CDR3 reads CSVVGSWTNYEQYF. The CDR3 DNA reads as TGCAGCGTTGTTGGGTCCTGGACAAACTACGAGCAGTACTTC.

The chain joins TRBV6-4 to TRBJ1-3, with D unresolved. Germline V CDR1 and CDR2: MRHNA, SNTAGT. V was cut by 4 bases and J by 2 bases, with 6 bases left in between. CDR3 length equals 13 residues. The CDR3 bases are TGTGCCAGCAGTGGCAGTACTGGAAACACCATATATTTT. Protein sequence: CASSGSTGNTIYF.

This chain links TRBV12-3 or TRBV12-4 with TRBJ2-1; a weak D match, TRBD1 (6 bases). V was pared by 6 bases and J by 5 bases, with 11 bases between. The CDR3 length is 13 residues. The CDR3 region is CASRPGHNNEQFF. Written as DNA, the CDR3 is TGTGCCAGCAGGCCGGGACACAACAATGAGCAGTTCTTC.

The V gene is TRBV2, the J gene TRBJ1-2; D perhaps matches TRBD1 (5 bases). Trimming pared 0 bases from V and 4 bases from J, leaving 9 bases between. Germline CDR1 is SNHLY and CDR2 is FYNNEI. CDR3 length: 14 residues. The CDR3 DNA reads as TGTGCCAGCAGTGAAGCTGCAGGGCCCTATGGCTACACCTTC. It is translated as CASSEAAGPYGYTF.

The chain links TRBV24-1 to TRBJ1-2; a weak D match, TRBD1 (6 bases). The V gene's germline CDR1 is KGHDR and CDR2 SFDVKD. V shed 3 bases and J shed 4 bases, with 14 bases lying between them. CDR3 length equals 15 residues. This chain's CDR3 is CATSDGDTSPYGYTF. The CDR3 DNA reads as TGTGCCACCAGTGATGGGGACACTTCCCCCTATGGCTACACCTTC.

V is TRBV5-4 and J is TRBJ2-1; TRBD2 matches at 10 bases. The CDR3 consists of 15 residues. Germline CDR1 reads SGHNT; CDR2 reads YYREEE (reference sequence). After removal of 0 bases from V and 11 bases from J, the junction contained 8 bases not matched to a gene. As DNA, the CDR3 is TGTGCCAGCAGCTTGGGTCTAGCGGGAGAGGGAAAGCAGTTCTTC. Translated: CASSLGLAGEGKQFF.

The rearrangement joins TRBV5-4 to TRBJ2-3; 12 bases agree with TRBD2. V was pared by 0 bases and J by 1 base, with 3 bases of the junction left unmatched. The germline gives CDR1 SGHNT, CDR2 YYREEE (reference sequence). The CDR3 loop spans 17 amino acids. The CDR3 DNA reads as TGTGCCAGCAGCTTGGGGTGGACTAGCGGGGGCACAGATACGCAGTATTTT. This gives the protein CASSLGWTSGGTDTQYF.

This chain links TRBV30 with TRBJ1-2; D unclear. The CDR3 extends over 11 amino acids. Germline values: CDR1 GTSNPN, CDR2 SVGIG (reference sequence). V lost 4 bases and J 7 bases, leaving 10 bases between the germline ends. CDR3 residues: CAWIEASGYTF. CDR3 nucleotides: TGTGCCTGGATTGAAGCGAGTGGCTACACCTTC.

The chain uses TRBV30 and TRBJ1-6; no clear D. CDR3 length: 12 residues. Trimming pared 5 bases from V and 7 bases from J, leaving 9 bases between. In germline, CDR1 is GTSNPN, CDR2 SVGIG (reference sequence). As DNA, the CDR3 is TGTGCCTGGGGACTTGGCAATTCACCCCTCCACTTT. Translated: CAWGLGNSPLHF.

The J gene is TRBJ2-3, the V gene TRBV19; TRBD2 aligns across 8 bases. The germline gives CDR1 LNHDA, CDR2 SQIVND (reference sequence). J gave up 0 bases and V 6 bases, and 5 bases lay outside the gene matches. This CDR3 region has 15 residues. CDR3 sequence reads: CASRPVAGSTDTQYF. In nucleotides, the CDR3 is TGTGCCAGTAGACCCGTAGCGGGAAGCACAGATACGCAGTATTTT.

This clone turned up a few times. The genes are TRBV15 and TRBJ1-4, with 9 bases matching TRBD1. V was clipped by 1 base and J by 0 bases; unmatched bases: 18. The germline gives CDR1 LNHNV, CDR2 YYDKDF (reference sequence). The CDR3 runs 22 residues. CDR3 residues: CATSRAGQGADLFSPTNEKLFF. The CDR3 DNA reads as TGTGCCACCAGCAGAGCGGGACAGGGTGCCGATCTTTTTTCACCAACTAATGAAAAACTGTTTTTT.

The chain employs TRBV27 and TRBJ1-1; TRBD1 matches 11 bases. Germline V gene lookup returns CDR1 MNHEY and CDR2 SMNVEV (reference sequence). This CDR3 has 15 residues. Trimming at V came to 5 bases and at J to 1 base, leaving 3 bases not matched to a gene. In nucleotides, the CDR3 is TGTGCCAGCAGTGACGGGACAGGGGGGAACACTGAAGCTTTCTTT. This gives the protein CASSDGTGGNTEAFF.

This clone was counted only a few times. The chain employs TRBV12-3 or TRBV12-4 and TRBJ2-7, with D tentatively TRBD1 (6 bases). V was trimmed by 5 bases and J by 1 base, leaving 9 bases between them. CDR3 length: 13 residues. The CDR3 coding sequence is TGTGCCAGCAGTAGGACAGTTTCCTACGAGCAGTACTTC. This translates into CASSRTVSYEQYF.